Listed below are T cell receptor beta chains from one sample, sequenced in a study of blood T cell repertoires in COVID-19. The repertoire was sequenced with immunoSEQ multiplex PCR; TCRdb's copy has only in-frame clones and lacks some. The table shows fewer than 150,000 clones, with approximately 90% occurring only once. The sequencing sample was made of peripheral blood. All receptors come from a woman aged 45-65 years with acute or convalescent COVID-19. The CDR3 runs from the conserved cysteine through the conserved F or W. D genes are given only for firm matches. For some rows the clone size is stated as once, few or many, or as a class when expanded; others skip it.

j_call d_call v_call clone_size cdr3_aa cdr3_nt
TRBJ1-6 - TRBV28 - CGSGKVHRSPLHF TGTGGATCCGGGAAGGTCCATAGGTCACCCCTCCACTTT
TRBJ2-1 - TRBV5-1 - CASSLISDEQFF TGCGCCAGCAGCCTCATATCGGATGAGCAGTTCTTC
TRBJ2-1 TRBD2 TRBV28 - CASSPSGLAGAADNEQFF TGTGCCAGCAGCCCCTCGGGACTAGCGGGAGCTGCCGACAATGAGCAGTTCTTC
TRBJ1-2 - TRBV6-1 - CASSEATRGNYGYTF TGTGCCAGCAGTGAAGCGACGCGGGGCAACTATGGCTACACCTTC
TRBJ1-3 - TRBV4-3 - CASSPRTASGNTIYF TGCGCCAGCAGCCCTAGGACAGCCTCTGGAAACACCATATATTTT
TRBJ1-4 - TRBV24-1 - CATSDPGRGEGEKLFF TGTGCCACCAGTGATCCAGGACGGGGGGAAGGTGAAAAACTGTTTTTT
TRBJ2-5 TRBD1 TRBV24-1 - CATSGGTGEETQYF TGTGCCACCAGTGGCGGGACAGGAGAAGAGACCCAGTACTTC
TRBJ1-4 - TRBV5-1 - CASSPVGGTNEKLFF TGCGCCAGCAGCCCAGTGGGGGGAACTAATGAAAAACTGTTTTTT
TRBJ2-5 - TRBV5-5 - CASSYTQRSETQYF TGTGCCAGCAGCTATACACAGCGGTCGGAGACCCAGTACTTC
TRBJ2-6 - TRBV12-3/TRBV12-4 once CASALRGANVLTF TGTGCCTCGGCTTTGAGGGGGGCCAACGTCCTGACTTTC
TRBJ1-2 - TRBV12-3/TRBV12-4 - CASSLGRVQGYTF TGTGCCAGCAGTTTGGGCAGGGTGCAAGGCTACACCTTC
TRBJ2-1 - TRBV2 few CASSERDRIFNEQFF TGTGCCAGCAGTGAGCGGGACAGAATTTTCAATGAGCAGTTCTTC
TRBJ1-5 - TRBV19 once CASSIKPGIQPQHF TGTGCCAGTAGTATAAAACCGGGTATTCAGCCCCAGCATTTT
TRBJ1-5 - TRBV21-1 - CASSSGQGINQPQHF TGTGCCAGCAGCTCGGGACAGGGAATCAATCAGCCCCAGCATTTT
TRBJ1-6 - TRBV3-1/TRBV3-2 - CASSQVGTSAPLHF TGTGCCAGCAGCCAAGTAGGGACATCGGCACCCCTCCACTTT
TRBJ1-1 - TRBV28 - CASSFLGGTEAFF TGTGCCAGCAGTTTCCTGGGGGGCACTGAAGCTTTCTTT
TRBJ2-1 TRBD1 TRBV7-2 - CASSSSTGADEQFF TGTGCCAGCAGCTCGTCGACAGGGGCAGATGAGCAGTTCTTC
TRBJ1-1 - TRBV3-1/TRBV3-2 - CASSQVSGNTEAFF TGTGCCAGCAGCCAAGTTTCAGGGAACACTGAAGCTTTCTTT
TRBJ1-2 - TRBV6-4 - CASSDGEVGGYTF TGTGCCAGCAGTGACGGAGAGGTAGGCGGCTACACCTTC
TRBJ2-7 - TRBV28 - CARGAHPYEQYF TGTGCCAGAGGGGCACACCCCTACGAGCAGTACTTC
TRBJ2-5 TRBD2 TRBV24-1 - CATSEGRDRRETQYF TGTGCCACCAGTGAGGGGAGGGACCGCCGAGAGACCCAGTACTTC
TRBJ1-5 - TRBV12-2 - CASRLVAASNQPQHF TGTGCAAGTCGCTTAGTGGCGGCTAGCAATCAGCCCCAGCATTTT
TRBJ2-7 - TRBV3-1/TRBV3-2 - CASSRTEKGSYEQYF TGTGCCAGCAGCCGGACAGAGAAGGGCTCCTACGAGCAGTACTTC
TRBJ2-3 - TRBV18 - CASSPDSRTDTQYF TGTGCCAGCTCACCGGACAGCCGCACAGATACGCAGTATTTT
TRBJ2-7 TRBD1 TRBV6-5 - CASRRTGAPVEQYF TGTGCCAGCAGGCGTACAGGGGCCCCGGTCGAGCAGTACTTC
TRBJ2-1 TRBD2 TRBV20-1 - CSASSLAGGPYNEQFF TGCAGTGCTAGTTCCCTAGCGGGAGGACCTTACAATGAGCAGTTCTTC
TRBJ1-1 - TRBV7-2 - CASSQQTGEAFF TGTGCCAGCAGCCAACAGACAGGTGAAGCTTTCTTT
TRBJ1-4 - TRBV30 - CAFRGSSEKLFF TGTGCCTTCAGGGGTAGTAGTGAAAAACTGTTTTTT
TRBJ1-2 TRBD1 TRBV10-3 - CAISRDRDGYTF TGTGCCATCAGCCGGGACAGGGACGGCTACACCTTC
TRBJ2-3 - TRBV6-5 - CASSRRGAREDTQYF TGTGCCAGCAGCCGTCGGGGGGCTCGTGAAGATACGCAGTATTTT
TRBJ1-4 TRBD1 TRBV19 - CASNTGALNEKLFF TGTGCCAGTAATACAGGGGCTCTTAATGAAAAACTGTTTTTT
TRBJ2-5 TRBD2 TRBV5-4 - CASSQTSGGSQETQYF TGTGCCAGCAGCCAGACTAGCGGGGGATCTCAAGAGACCCAGTACTTC
TRBJ2-3 - TRBV13 - CASSLVRGDTQYF TGTGCCAGCAGCTTAGTTAGGGGGGATACGCAGTATTTT
TRBJ2-7 TRBD1 TRBV3-1/TRBV3-2 - CASQEPGGDEQYF TGTGCCAGCCAGGAACCAGGGGGCGACGAGCAGTACTTC
TRBJ1-2 TRBD1 TRBV6-1 - CASSEAGGQRGGYTF TGTGCCAGCAGTGAAGCGGGGGGACAGAGGGGTGGCTACACCTTC
TRBJ1-2 - TRBV10-3 - CAISDAQNYGYTF TGTGCCATCAGTGACGCACAAAACTATGGCTACACCTTC
TRBJ1-5 TRBD1 TRBV3-1/TRBV3-2 - CASSHGDRGRYHQPQHF TGTGCCAGCAGCCACGGGGACAGGGGGCGTTATCATCAGCCCCAGCATTTT
TRBJ2-1 TRBD2 TRBV5-4 - CASSFGLAGALGGRNEQFF TGTGCCAGCAGCTTTGGACTAGCGGGGGCGCTAGGTGGTCGCAATGAGCAGTTCTTC
TRBJ1-1 - TRBV6-5 - CASIGNTEAFF TGTGCCAGCATCGGGAACACTGAAGCTTTCTTT
TRBJ1-6 - TRBV19 - CASAEGVNSPLHF TGTGCCTCAGCGGAGGGTGTTAATTCACCCCTCCACTTT
TRBJ1-1 TRBD1 TRBV19 - CASNNLGTVTTEAFF TGTGCCAGCAATAACTTAGGGACAGTAACCACTGAAGCTTTCTTT
TRBJ1-2 - TRBV6-1 - CASSEAGPANYGYTF TGTGCCAGCAGTGAAGCGGGCCCAGCTAACTATGGCTACACCTTC
TRBJ1-1 - TRBV12-3/TRBV12-4 - CASSFRGGTEAFF TGTGCCAGCAGTTTCCGGGGGGGCACTGAAGCTTTCTTT
TRBJ1-2 TRBD1 TRBV7-8 - CASSYRDRGPFGPLRGYTF TGTGCCAGCAGCTACCGGGACAGGGGACCCTTTGGACCCTTGCGGGGCTACACCTTC
TRBJ1-6 - TRBV21-1 - CASSKEGGVGQYNSPLHF TGTGCCAGCAGCAAAGAAGGGGGTGTAGGGCAGTATAATTCACCCCTCCACTTT
TRBJ1-2 - TRBV25-1 - CASSGSYGYTF TGTGCCAGCAGCGGGTCATATGGCTACACCTTC
TRBJ1-5 TRBD1 TRBV6-1 - CASSVQQGSISNQPQHF TGTGCCAGCAGTGTTCAACAGGGGTCCATAAGCAATCAGCCCCAGCATTTT
TRBJ1-2 - TRBV28 - CASSYGQAYGYTF TGTGCCAGCAGTTACGGACAAGCCTATGGCTACACCTTC
TRBJ1-1 TRBD1 TRBV19 - CASRDRAYTEAFF TGTGCCAGTAGGGACAGGGCCTACACTGAAGCTTTCTTT
TRBJ2-3 TRBD2 TRBV24-1 - CATSVGGGATDTQYF TGTGCCACCAGTGTAGGCGGGGGGGCCACAGATACGCAGTATTTT
TRBJ1-5 TRBD1 TRBV15 - CATSRVTGTGLQPQHF TGTGCCACCAGCAGAGTAACCGGGACAGGGCTGCAGCCCCAGCATTTT
TRBJ2-3 TRBD2 TRBV19 - CASSGLAGSADTQYF TGTGCCAGTAGCGGACTAGCGGGATCTGCCGATACGCAGTATTTT
TRBJ2-3 TRBD2 TRBV12-3/TRBV12-4 - CASRSGALTQYF TGTGCCAGCCGTAGCGGGGCCCTTACGCAGTATTTT
TRBJ1-1 TRBD1 TRBV5-5 once CASSLGPGGTEAFF TGTGCCAGCAGCTTGGGTCCAGGGGGCACTGAAGCTTTCTTT
TRBJ1-2 - TRBV2 - CASSEVQSNYGYTF TGTGCCAGCAGTGAAGTGCAGTCTAACTATGGCTACACCTTC
TRBJ1-2 TRBD1 TRBV4-1 - CASSQVVGTGDYGYTF TGCGCCAGCAGCCAAGTCGTTGGGACAGGGGACTATGGCTACACCTTC
TRBJ2-3 - TRBV9 few CASSKGTGSTDTQYF TGTGCCAGCAGCAAAGGAACAGGAAGCACAGATACGCAGTATTTT
TRBJ1-1 TRBD1 TRBV18 - CASSPRDRGGGAEAFF TGTGCCAGCTCACCGAGGGACAGGGGCGGAGGGGCTGAAGCTTTCTTT